One and the same sample provided the 2 T cell receptor beta chains below, sequenced in a study of blood T cell repertoires in COVID-19. Measured with immunoSEQ multiplex PCR; TCRdb has only the in-frame clones, and not every one. The table lists approximately 300,000 clones, 88% of them singletons, with around 10% in the top ten. The sample taken for sequencing was peripheral blood. These receptors originate from a woman in her 30s with COVID-19, enrolled during active disease.

The chain combines TRBV7-3 with TRBJ2-3, with 10 bases that match TRBD2. The CDR3 extends over 15 amino acids. In germline, CDR1 is SGHTA, CDR2 FQGTGA. Trimming at V came to 4 bases and at J to 3 bases, leaving 4 bases not matched to a gene. CDR3 loop: CASSSSSGSTDTQYF. Here the CDR3 DNA reads TGTGCCAGCAGCTCTTCTAGCGGGAGTACAGATACGCAGTATTTT.

CDR3 in DNA: TGTGCCAGCAGTTTCGGGGGAGAAAAACTGTTTTTT. Protein sequence: CASSFGGEKLFF. J is TRBJ1-4 and V is TRBV28, with D possibly being TRBD1 (5 bases). The V end lost 3 bases, the J end lost 8 bases, and 7 bases lay between the germline ends. Germline V gives CDR1 MDHEN, CDR2 SYDVKM. This CDR3 is 12 amino acids long.